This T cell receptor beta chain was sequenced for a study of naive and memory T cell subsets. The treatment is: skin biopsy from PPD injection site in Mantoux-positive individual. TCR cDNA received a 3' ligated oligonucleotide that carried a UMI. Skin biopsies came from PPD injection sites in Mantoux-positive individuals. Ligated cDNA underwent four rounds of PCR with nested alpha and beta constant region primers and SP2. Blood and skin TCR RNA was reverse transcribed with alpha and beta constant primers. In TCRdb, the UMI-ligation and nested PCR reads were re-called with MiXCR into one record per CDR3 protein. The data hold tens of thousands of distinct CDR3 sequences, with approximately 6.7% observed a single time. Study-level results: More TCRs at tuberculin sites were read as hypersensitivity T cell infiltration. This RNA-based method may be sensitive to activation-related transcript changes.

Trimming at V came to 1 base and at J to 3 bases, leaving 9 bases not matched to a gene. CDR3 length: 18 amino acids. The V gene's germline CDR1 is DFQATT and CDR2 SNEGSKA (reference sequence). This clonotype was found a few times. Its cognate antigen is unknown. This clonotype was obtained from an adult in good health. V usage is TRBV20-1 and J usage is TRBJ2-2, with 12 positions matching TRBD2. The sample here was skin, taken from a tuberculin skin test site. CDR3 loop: CSARGLASGGAHTGELFF. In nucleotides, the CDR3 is TGCAGTGCTAGAGGTTTGGCTAGCGGGGGGGCCCACACCGGGGAGCTGTTTTTT.